Detailed here is one T cell receptor beta chain. Trimming left V 0 bases short and J 1 base short, with 12 bases between. Germline V lookup: CDR1 LNHNV, CDR2 YYDKDF (reference sequence). This CDR3 spans 17 amino acids. Sequencing was performed with immunoSEQ multiplex PCR; in TCRdb, only in-frame clones are kept and a portion is missing. This table holds some 140,000 clones, roughly nine tenths found once. This record belongs to a study of T cell responses to AZD1222 COVID-19 vaccine. The starting material was peripheral blood, obtained on day 0 of MenACWY control vaccination. The chain couples TRBV15 to TRBJ2-2; no clear D. This TCR was recovered from an adult in good health. The DNA of the CDR3 is TGTGCCACCAGCAGAGATAGCTTAAGCCTGAACACCGGGGAGCTGTTTTTT. Encoded protein: CATSRDSLSLNTGELFF. The complete variable domain, with remaining parts taken from reference TRBV15 and TRBJ2-2, reads DAMVIQNPRYQVTQFGKPVTLSCSQTLNHNVMYWYQQKSSQAPKLLFHYYDKDFNNEADTPDNFQSRRPNTSFCFLDIRSPGLGDTAMYLCATSRDSLSLNTGELFFGEGSRLTVL.